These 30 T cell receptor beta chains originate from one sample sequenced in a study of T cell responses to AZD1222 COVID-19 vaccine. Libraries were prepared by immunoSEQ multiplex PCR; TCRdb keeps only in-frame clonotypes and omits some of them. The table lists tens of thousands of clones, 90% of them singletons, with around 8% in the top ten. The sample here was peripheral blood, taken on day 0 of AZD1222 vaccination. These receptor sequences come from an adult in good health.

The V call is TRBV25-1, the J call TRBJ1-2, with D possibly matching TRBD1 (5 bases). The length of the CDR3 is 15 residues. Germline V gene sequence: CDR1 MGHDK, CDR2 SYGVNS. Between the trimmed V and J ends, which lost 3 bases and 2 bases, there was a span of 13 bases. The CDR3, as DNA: TGTGCCAGCAGTGAGCCGGGGACCTTAAACTATGGCTACACCTTC. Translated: CASSEPGTLNYGYTF.

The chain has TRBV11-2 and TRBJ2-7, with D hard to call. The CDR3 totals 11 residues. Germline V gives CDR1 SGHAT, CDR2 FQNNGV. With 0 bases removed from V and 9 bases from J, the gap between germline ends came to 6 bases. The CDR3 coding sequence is TGTGCCAGCAGCTTAGAGGACCCGCAGTACTTC. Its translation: CASSLEDPQYF.

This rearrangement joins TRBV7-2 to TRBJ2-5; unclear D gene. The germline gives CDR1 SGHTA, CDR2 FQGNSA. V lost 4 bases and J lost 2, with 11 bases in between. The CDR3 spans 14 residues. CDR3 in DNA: TGTGCCAGCAGCTACTACGGACCGCAAGAGACCCAGTACTTC. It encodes CASSYYGPQETQYF.

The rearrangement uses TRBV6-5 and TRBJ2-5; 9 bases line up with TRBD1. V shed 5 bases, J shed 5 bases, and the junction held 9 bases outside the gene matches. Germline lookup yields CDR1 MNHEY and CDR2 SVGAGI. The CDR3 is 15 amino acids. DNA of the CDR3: TGTGCCAGCAGTCCCGGGACAGGGATACTGGAGACCCAGTACTTC. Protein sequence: CASSPGTGILETQYF.

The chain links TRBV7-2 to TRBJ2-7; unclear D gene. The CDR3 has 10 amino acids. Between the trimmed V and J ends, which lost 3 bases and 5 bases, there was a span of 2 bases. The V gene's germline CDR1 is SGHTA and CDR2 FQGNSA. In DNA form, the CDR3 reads TGTGCCAGCAGCTTTGACGAGCAGTACTTC. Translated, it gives CASSFDEQYF. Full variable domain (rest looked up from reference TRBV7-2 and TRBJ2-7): GAGVSQSPSNKVTEKGKDVELRCDPISGHTALYWYRQSLGQGLEFLIYFQGNSAPDKSGLPSDRFSAERTGGSVSTLTIQRTQQEDSAVYLCASSFDEQYFGPGTRLTVT.

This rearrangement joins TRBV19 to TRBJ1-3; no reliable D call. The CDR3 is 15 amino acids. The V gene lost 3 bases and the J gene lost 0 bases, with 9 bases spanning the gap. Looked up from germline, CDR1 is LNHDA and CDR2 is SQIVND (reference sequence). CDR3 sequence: CASSINSVSGNTIYF. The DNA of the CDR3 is TGTGCCAGTAGTATCAACAGCGTCTCTGGAAACACCATATATTTT.

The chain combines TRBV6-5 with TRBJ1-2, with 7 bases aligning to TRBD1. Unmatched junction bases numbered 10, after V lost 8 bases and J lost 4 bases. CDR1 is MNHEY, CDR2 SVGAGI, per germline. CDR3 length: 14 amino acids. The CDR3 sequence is CASQRGGPVYGYTF. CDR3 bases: TGTGCCAGCCAACGAGGGGGCCCCGTCTATGGCTACACCTTC.

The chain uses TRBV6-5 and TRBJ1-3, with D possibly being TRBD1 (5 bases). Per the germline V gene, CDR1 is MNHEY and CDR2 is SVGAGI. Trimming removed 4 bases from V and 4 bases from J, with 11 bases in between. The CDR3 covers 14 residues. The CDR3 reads CASSWSGGGNTIYF. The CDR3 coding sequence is TGTGCCAGCAGTTGGTCGGGGGGGGGAAACACCATATATTTT.

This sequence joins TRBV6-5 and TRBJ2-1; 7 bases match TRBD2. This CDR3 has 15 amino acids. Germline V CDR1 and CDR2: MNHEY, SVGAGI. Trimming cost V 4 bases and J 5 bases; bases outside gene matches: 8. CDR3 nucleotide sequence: TGTGCCAGCAGTTCCGTAGCGGGCGTAAACAATGAGCAGTTCTTC. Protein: CASSSVAGVNNEQFF.

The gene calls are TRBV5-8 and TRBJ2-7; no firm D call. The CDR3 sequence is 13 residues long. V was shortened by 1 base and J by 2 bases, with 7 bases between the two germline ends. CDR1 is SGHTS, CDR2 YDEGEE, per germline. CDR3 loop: CASSLSSPYEQYF. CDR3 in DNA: TGTGCCAGCAGCTTGAGCAGTCCCTACGAGCAGTACTTC.

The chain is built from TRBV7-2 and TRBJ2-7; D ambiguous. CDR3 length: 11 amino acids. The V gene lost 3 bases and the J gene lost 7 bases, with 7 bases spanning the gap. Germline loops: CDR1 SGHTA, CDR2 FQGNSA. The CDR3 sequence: CASSLNGEQYF. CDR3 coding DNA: TGTGCCAGCAGCTTGAATGGGGAGCAGTACTTC.

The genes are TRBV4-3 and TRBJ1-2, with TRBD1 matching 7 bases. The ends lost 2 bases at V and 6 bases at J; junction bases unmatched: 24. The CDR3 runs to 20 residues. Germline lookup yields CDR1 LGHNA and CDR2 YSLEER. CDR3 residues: CASSQSSRGGQVPRGDGYTF. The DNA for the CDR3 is TGCGCCAGCAGCCAAAGCTCCCGGGGTGGACAGGTCCCCCGGGGGGATGGCTACACCTTC.

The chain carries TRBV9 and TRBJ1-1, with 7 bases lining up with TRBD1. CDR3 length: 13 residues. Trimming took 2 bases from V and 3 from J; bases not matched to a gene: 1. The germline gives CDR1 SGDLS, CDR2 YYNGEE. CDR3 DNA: TGTGCCAGCAGCGTCCAGGGGGACACTGAAGCTTTCTTT. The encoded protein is CASSVQGDTEAFF.

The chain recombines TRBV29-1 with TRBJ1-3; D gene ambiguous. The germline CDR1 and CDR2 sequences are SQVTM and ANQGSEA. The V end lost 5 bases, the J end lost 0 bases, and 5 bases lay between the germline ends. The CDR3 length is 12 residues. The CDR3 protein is CSVSPSGNTIYF. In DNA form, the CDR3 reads TGCAGCGTTAGCCCCTCTGGAAACACCATATATTTT.

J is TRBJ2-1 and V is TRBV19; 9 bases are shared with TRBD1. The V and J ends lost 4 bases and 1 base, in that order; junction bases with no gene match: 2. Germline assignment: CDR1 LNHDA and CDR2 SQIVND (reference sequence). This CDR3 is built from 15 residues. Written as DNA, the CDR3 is TGTGCCAGTAGTACCGACAGGGGGTCCTACAATGAGCAGTTCTTC. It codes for CASSTDRGSYNEQFF.

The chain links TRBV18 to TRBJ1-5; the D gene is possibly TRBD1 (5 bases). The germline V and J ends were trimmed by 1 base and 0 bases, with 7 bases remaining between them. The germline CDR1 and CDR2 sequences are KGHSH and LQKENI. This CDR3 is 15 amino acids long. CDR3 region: CASSPLQVSNQPQHF. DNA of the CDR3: TGTGCCAGCTCACCACTACAGGTTAGCAATCAGCCCCAGCATTTT.

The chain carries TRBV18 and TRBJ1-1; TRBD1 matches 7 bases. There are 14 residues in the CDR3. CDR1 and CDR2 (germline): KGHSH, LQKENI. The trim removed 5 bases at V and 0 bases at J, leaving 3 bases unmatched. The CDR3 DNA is TGTGCCAGCTCAAAGGGACAGCTGAACACTGAAGCTTTCTTT. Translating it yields CASSKGQLNTEAFF.

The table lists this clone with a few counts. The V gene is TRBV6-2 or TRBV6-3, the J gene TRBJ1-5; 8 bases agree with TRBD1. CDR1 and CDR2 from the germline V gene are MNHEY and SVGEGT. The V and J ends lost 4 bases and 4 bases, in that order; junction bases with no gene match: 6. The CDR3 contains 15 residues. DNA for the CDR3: TGTGCCAGCAGTTTGGGACAGGTTTCTAATCAGCCCCAGCATTTT. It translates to CASSLGQVSNQPQHF.

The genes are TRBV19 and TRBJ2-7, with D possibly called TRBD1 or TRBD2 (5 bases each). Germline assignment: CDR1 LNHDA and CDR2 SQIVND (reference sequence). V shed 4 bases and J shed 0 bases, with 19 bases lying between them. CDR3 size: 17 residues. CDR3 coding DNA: TGTGCCAGTAGTACCCAGACGGGGCAGAGCACCTCCTACGAGCAGTACTTC. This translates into CASSTQTGQSTSYEQYF.

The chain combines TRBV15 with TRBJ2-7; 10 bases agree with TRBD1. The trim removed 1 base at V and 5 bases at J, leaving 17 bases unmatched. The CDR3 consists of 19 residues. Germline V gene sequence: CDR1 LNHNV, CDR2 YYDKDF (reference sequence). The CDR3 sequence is CATSRGGTNRDRGVNEQYF. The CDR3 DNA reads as TGTGCCACCAGCAGAGGAGGGACAAACCGGGACAGGGGTGTCAACGAGCAGTACTTC.

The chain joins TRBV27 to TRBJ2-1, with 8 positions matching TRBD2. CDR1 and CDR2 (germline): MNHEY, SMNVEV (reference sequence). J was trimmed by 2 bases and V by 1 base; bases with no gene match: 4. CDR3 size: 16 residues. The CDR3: CASSLFSGVTYNEQFF. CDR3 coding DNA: TGTGCCAGCAGTTTATTTAGCGGGGTTACCTACAATGAGCAGTTCTTC.

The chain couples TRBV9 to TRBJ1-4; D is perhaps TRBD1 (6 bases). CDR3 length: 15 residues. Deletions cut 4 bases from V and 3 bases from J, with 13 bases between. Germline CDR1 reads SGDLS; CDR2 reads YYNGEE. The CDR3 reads CASSLGGGANEKLFF. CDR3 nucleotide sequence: TGTGCCAGCAGCCTAGGAGGGGGGGCTAATGAAAAACTGTTTTTT.

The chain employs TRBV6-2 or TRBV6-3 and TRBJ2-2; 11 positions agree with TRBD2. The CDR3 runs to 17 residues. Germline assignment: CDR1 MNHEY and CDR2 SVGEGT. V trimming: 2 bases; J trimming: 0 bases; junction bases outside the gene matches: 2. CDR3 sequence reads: CASSYTSGGANTGELFF. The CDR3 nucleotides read TGTGCCAGCAGTTACACTAGCGGGGGAGCGAACACCGGGGAGCTGTTTTTT.

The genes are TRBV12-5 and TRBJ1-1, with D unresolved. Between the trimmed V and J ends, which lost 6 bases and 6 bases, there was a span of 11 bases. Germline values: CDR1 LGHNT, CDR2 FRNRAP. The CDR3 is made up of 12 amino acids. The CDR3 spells CASGRAMAEAFF. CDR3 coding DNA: TGTGCTAGTGGCCGGGCAATGGCTGAAGCTTTCTTT.

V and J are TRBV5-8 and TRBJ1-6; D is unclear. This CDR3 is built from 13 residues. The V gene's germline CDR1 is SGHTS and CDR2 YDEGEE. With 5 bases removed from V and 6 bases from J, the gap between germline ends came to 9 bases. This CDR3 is CASSDEVNSPLHF. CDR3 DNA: TGTGCCAGCAGTGACGAGGTTAATTCACCCCTCCACTTT.

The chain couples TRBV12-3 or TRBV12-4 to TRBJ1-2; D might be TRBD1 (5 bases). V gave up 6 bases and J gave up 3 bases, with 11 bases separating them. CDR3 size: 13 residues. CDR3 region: CASSRSRDYGYTF. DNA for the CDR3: TGTGCCAGCAGCCGTAGCAGGGACTATGGCTACACCTTC.

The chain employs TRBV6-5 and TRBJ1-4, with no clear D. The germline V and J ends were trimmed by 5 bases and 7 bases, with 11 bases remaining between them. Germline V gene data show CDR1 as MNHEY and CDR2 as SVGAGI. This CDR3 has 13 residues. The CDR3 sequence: CASSTRRSEKLFF. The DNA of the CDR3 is TGTGCCAGCAGTACCCGGAGGAGTGAAAAACTGTTTTTT.

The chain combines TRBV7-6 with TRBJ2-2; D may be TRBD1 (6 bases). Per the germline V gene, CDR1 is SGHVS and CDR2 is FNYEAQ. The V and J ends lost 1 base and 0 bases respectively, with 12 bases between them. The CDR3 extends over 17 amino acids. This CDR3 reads CASSLVQGPTNTGELFF. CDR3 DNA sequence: TGTGCCAGCAGCTTAGTTCAGGGGCCAACGAACACCGGGGAGCTGTTTTTT.

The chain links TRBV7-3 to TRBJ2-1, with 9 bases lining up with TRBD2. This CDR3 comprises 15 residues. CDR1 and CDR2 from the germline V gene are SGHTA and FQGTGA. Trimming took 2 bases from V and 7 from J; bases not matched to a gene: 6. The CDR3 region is CASSLALAGKNEQFF. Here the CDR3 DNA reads TGTGCCAGCAGCTTAGCCCTAGCGGGGAAAAATGAGCAGTTCTTC. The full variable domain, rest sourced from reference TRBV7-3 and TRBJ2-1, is GAGVSQTPSNKVTEKGKYVELRCDPISGHTALYWYRQSLGQGPEFLIYFQGTGAADDSGLPNDRFFAVRPEGSVSTLKIQRTERGDSAVYLCASSLALAGKNEQFFGPGTRLTVL.

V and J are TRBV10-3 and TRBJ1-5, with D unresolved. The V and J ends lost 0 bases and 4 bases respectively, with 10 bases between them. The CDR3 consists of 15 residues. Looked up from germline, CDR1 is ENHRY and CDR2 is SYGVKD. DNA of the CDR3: TGTGCCATCAGTGAGTCGTCGCCAGTGAATCAGCCCCAGCATTTT. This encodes CAISESSPVNQPQHF.